A single sample is the source of the 27 T cell receptor beta chains below, sequenced in a study of PD-1 blockade in mismatch repair-deficient tumors. TCRdb's copy holds only in-frame clones and misses some; the assay was immunoSEQ multiplex PCR. The sample records around 62,000 clones, 60% to 80% being singletons. The material was peripheral blood, obtained 2 weeks after starting pembrolizumab. All receptors derive from an adult with mismatch repair-deficient cancer.

The rearrangement uses TRBV12-5 and TRBJ1-3; D is undetermined. Trimming left V 3 bases short and J 4 bases short, with 13 bases between. The germline V gene has CDR1 LGHNT and CDR2 FRNRAP. CDR3 length: 15 amino acids. CDR3 residues: CASGFGWVEGNTIYF. In nucleotides, the CDR3 is TGTGCTAGTGGTTTCGGCTGGGTGGAAGGAAACACCATATATTTT.

This chain connects TRBV4-2 to TRBJ2-1, with TRBD2 matching 13 bases. The CDR3 consists of 15 residues. With 4 bases clipped from V and 9 bases from J, the junction kept 6 bases outside the gene matches. Germline V gene data show CDR1 as LGHNA and CDR2 as YNFKEQ. This CDR3 reads CASSLPGTSGTEQFF. CDR3 nucleotides: TGTGCCAGCAGCCTGCCCGGGACTAGCGGGACTGAGCAGTTCTTC.

The V call is TRBV11-2, the J call TRBJ2-7; 7 nucleotides align to TRBD1. The CDR3 covers 16 residues. CDR1 and CDR2 from the germline V gene are SGHAT and FQNNGV. V lost 1 base, J lost 5 bases, and 11 bases stayed unmatched. CDR3: CASSLVGAGGDNEQYF. CDR3 nucleotides: TGTGCCAGCAGCTTAGTTGGGGCAGGGGGTGACAACGAGCAGTACTTC.

The sample holds a few counts of this clone. The DNA for the CDR3 is TGTGCCAGCAGCTTGCCGGCAGGGGGCAGGTACGAGCAGTACTTC. Amino acid sequence: CASSLPAGGRYEQYF. The rearrangement links TRBV5-4 to TRBJ2-7; 8 nucleotides align to TRBD1. The V and J ends lost 1 base and 4 bases, in that order; junction bases with no gene match: 7. The CDR3 runs to 15 residues. CDR1 and CDR2 from the germline V gene are SGHNT and YYREEE (reference sequence).

The chain links TRBV20-1 to TRBJ1-1, with D hard to call. Germline-derived CDR1 and CDR2 are DFQATT and SNEGSKA (reference sequence). The V and J ends lost 3 bases and 4 bases respectively, with 6 bases between them. The CDR3 runs to 11 residues. CDR3 DNA sequence: TGCAGTGCTAGCTCAAGCACTGAAGCTTTCTTT. Translated: CSASSSTEAFF.

The rearrangement joins TRBV30 to TRBJ1-5; TRBD1 agrees at 9 bases. The CDR3 is made up of 16 amino acids. Germline CDR1 reads GTSNPN; CDR2 reads SVGIG (reference sequence). Trimming cost V 4 bases and J 3 bases; bases outside gene matches: 10. The CDR3 is CAWNPYGTGFNQPQHF. As DNA, the CDR3 is TGTGCCTGGAACCCTTACGGGACAGGGTTCAATCAGCCCCAGCATTTT.

The chain couples TRBV5-5 to TRBJ2-7; D is unclear. The CDR3 sequence is 13 residues long. Trimming shortened V by 2 bases and J by 4 bases, and 10 bases separated the two germline ends. The germline V gene encodes CDR1 SGHKS and CDR2 YYEKEE (reference sequence). The CDR3 nucleotides read TGTGCCAGCAGCTTTGAGCCCCGATACGAGCAGTACTTC. Amino acids: CASSFEPRYEQYF.

The chain couples TRBV6-6 to TRBJ1-5; no definite D call. This CDR3 comprises 15 residues. CDR1 is MNHNY, CDR2 SVGAGI, per germline (reference sequence). Trimming stripped 2 bases from V and 0 bases from J, with 8 bases between. CDR3 nucleotides: TGTGCCAGCAGTTACGTTGCTAATAGCAATCAGCCCCAGCATTTT. Translated: CASSYVANSNQPQHF.

The V call is TRBV29-1, the J call TRBJ1-1, with TRBD1 matching over 11 bases. This CDR3 contains 15 residues. Per the germline V gene, CDR1 is SQVTM and CDR2 is ANQGSEA. J lost 3 bases, V lost 1 base, and 4 bases had no gene match. CDR3 sequence reads: CSVEAGTGGYTEAFF. In DNA form, the CDR3 reads TGCAGCGTTGAAGCGGGGACAGGGGGGTACACTGAAGCTTTCTTT.

This chain uses TRBV7-2 with TRBJ2-1, with D possibly being TRBD1 (6 bases). The germline V and J ends were trimmed by 5 bases and 11 bases, with 19 bases remaining between them. This CDR3 spans 14 amino acids. Looked up from germline, CDR1 is SGHTA and CDR2 is FQGNSA. CDR3 sequence reads: CASSATTQGLQQFF. The CDR3, as DNA: TGTGCCAGCAGCGCGACAACCCAGGGGCTGCAGCAGTTCTTC.

The chain employs TRBV25-1 and TRBJ2-5, with TRBD1 matching 7 bases. The CDR3 runs to 18 residues. The germline gives CDR1 MGHDK, CDR2 SYGVNS. V shed 2 bases, J shed 4 bases, and the junction held 16 bases outside the gene matches. The CDR3 sequence: CASSEKALGGDRAETQYF. CDR3 in DNA: TGTGCCAGCAGTGAAAAAGCTCTTGGTGGAGACAGGGCAGAGACCCAGTACTTC.

CDR3 sequence reads: CASSDPRDRGAEAFF. The CDR3 nucleotides are TGTGCCAGCAGCGACCCGCGGGACAGGGGCGCTGAAGCTTTCTTT. V and J are TRBV9 and TRBJ1-1; 10 bases are a match to TRBD1. The germline gives CDR1 SGDLS, CDR2 YYNGEE. V shed 3 bases and J 6 bases; nucleotides not matched to a gene: 8. CDR3 size: 15 residues.

This chain uses TRBV29-1 with TRBJ2-5; D perhaps matches TRBD1 (5 bases). The CDR3 runs 12 residues. Germline V gene data show CDR1 as SQVTM and CDR2 as ANQGSEA. V was cut by 6 bases and J by 2 bases, with 10 bases left in between. CDR3 bases: TGCAGCGTCCGGCGGACACAAGAGACCCAGTACTTC. This translates into CSVRRTQETQYF. Full variable domain (remainder filled in from reference TRBV29-1 and TRBJ2-5): SAVISQKPSRDICQRGTSLTIQCQVDSQVTMMFWYRQQPGQSLTLIATANQGSEATYESGFVIDKFPISRPNLTFSTLTVSNMSPEDSSIYLCSVRRTQETQYFGPGTRLLVL.

This clone was recorded only once. The chain links TRBV5-4 to TRBJ1-2; 8 nucleotides align to TRBD1. Germline V gene lookup returns CDR1 SGHNT and CDR2 YYREEE (reference sequence). This CDR3 has 13 amino acids. With V trimmed by 4 bases and J by 8 bases, 7 bases remained unmatched. CDR3 loop: CASSALDRGGYTF. The CDR3 DNA follows: TGTGCCAGCAGCGCCCTAGACAGGGGAGGCTACACCTTC.

V is TRBV6-5 and J is TRBJ2-2; D is uncertain. The CDR3 runs 13 residues. V lost 5 bases and J 4 bases, leaving 8 bases between the germline ends. The germline CDR1 and CDR2 sequences are MNHEY and SVGAGI. The CDR3 nucleotides read TGTGCCAGCAGTGACGGATTCACCGGGGAGCTGTTTTTT. Translation: CASSDGFTGELFF.

CDR3 DNA: TGTGCCTGGAGTCGGGGATATGAGCAGTTCTTC. Translation gives CAWSRGYEQFF. This rearrangement joins TRBV30 to TRBJ2-1, with a tentative D call TRBD2 (5 bases). The germline V gene has CDR1 GTSNPN and CDR2 SVGIG (reference sequence). V shed 2 bases and J shed 8 bases, with 7 bases lying between them. The CDR3 covers 11 residues.

The chain has TRBV6-1 and TRBJ2-7; D is unresolved. V lost 5 bases, J lost 7 bases, and 15 bases lay in between. Germline lookup yields CDR1 MNHNS and CDR2 SASEGT. The CDR3 has 13 residues. The CDR3 DNA sequence: TGTGCCAGCAGTCACAACCCGGCTTGGGAGCAGTACTTC. It is translated as CASSHNPAWEQYF.

CDR3 loop: CASSLNREISTDTQYF. Here the CDR3 DNA reads TGCGCCAGCAGCCTAAACAGGGAAATAAGCACAGATACGCAGTATTTT. The rearrangement links TRBV5-1 to TRBJ2-3, with D possibly being TRBD1 (6 bases). Trimming left V 4 bases short and J 0 bases short, with 15 bases between. Germline CDR1 SGHRS, CDR2 YFSETQ. This CDR3 is built from 16 residues.

This clone was counted a few times. Other DNA sequences within the sample encode an identical CDR3. This sequence joins TRBV19 and TRBJ2-7, with 13 bases matching TRBD2. Germline CDR1 LNHDA, CDR2 SQIVND (reference sequence). The CDR3 contains 14 residues. V shed 6 bases, J shed 3 bases, and the junction held 2 bases outside the gene matches. CDR3 bases: TGTGCCAGTAGCCGGACTAGCGGGAGCTACGAGCAGTACTTC. Amino acid sequence: CASSRTSGSYEQYF.

The chain is built from TRBV19 and TRBJ2-5; D is uncertain. The germline gives CDR1 LNHDA, CDR2 SQIVND (reference sequence). This CDR3 is built from 13 residues. Trimming cost V 7 bases and J 4 bases, with 13 bases left between them. The CDR3 loop reads CASKVVGGETQYF. CDR3 DNA sequence: TGTGCCAGTAAGGTGGTGGGTGGAGAGACCCAGTACTTC.

The chain carries TRBV6-5 and TRBJ2-1, with D possibly called TRBD1 or TRBD2 (5 bases each). This CDR3 comprises 12 residues. V was cut by 6 bases and J by 9 bases, with 12 bases left in between. The germline V gene has CDR1 MNHEY and CDR2 SVGAGI. The CDR3: CASSRRGGEQFF. CDR3 sequence (DNA): TGTGCCAGCAGCAGGCGTGGGGGTGAGCAGTTCTTC.

The rearrangement links TRBV2 to TRBJ2-5, with TRBD2 matching over 8 bases. CDR3 size: 15 residues. V lost 7 bases and J lost 6; bases outside the gene matches: 13. Germline assignment: CDR1 SNHLY and CDR2 FYNNEI. CDR3 coding DNA: TGTGCCAGCAACAGAGGAGCGGGAGTAATCAAGACCCAGTACTTC. It is translated as CASNRGAGVIKTQYF.

The V call is TRBV19, the J call TRBJ2-5, with 8 bases identical to TRBD2. J lost 4 bases, V lost 6 bases, and 16 bases had no gene match. CDR1 and CDR2 from the germline V gene are LNHDA and SQIVND (reference sequence). The CDR3 is 17 amino acids. CDR3 sequence reads: CASRLYHSGGNGETQYF. The DNA of the CDR3 is TGTGCCAGTAGGTTGTATCACAGCGGGGGTAATGGAGAGACCCAGTACTTC.

This rearrangement joins TRBV5-1 to TRBJ2-1; D is perhaps TRBD1 or TRBD2 (5 bases each). V shed 0 bases and J shed 3 bases, with 13 bases lying between them. Germline V lookup: CDR1 SGHRS, CDR2 YFSETQ. The CDR3 runs to 16 residues. The CDR3 DNA sequence: TGCGCCAGCAGCTTGGAACCGGGACCCTTCTACAATGAGCAGTTCTTC. Translation gives CASSLEPGPFYNEQFF.

The genes are TRBV5-1 and TRBJ2-7; 8 bases agree with TRBD2. The ends lost 4 bases at V and 3 bases at J; junction bases unmatched: 12. From germline, CDR1 is SGHRS and CDR2 YFSETQ. The length of the CDR3 is 16 residues. CDR3 sequence: CASSPGGSGTNYEQYF. CDR3 sequence (DNA): TGCGCCAGCAGCCCCGGCGGTAGCGGGACAAACTACGAGCAGTACTTC.

This sequence joins TRBV30 and TRBJ1-5, with D perhaps TRBD1 (5 bases). Germline lookup yields CDR1 GTSNPN and CDR2 SVGIG (reference sequence). Trimming removed 2 bases from V and 6 bases from J, with 17 bases in between. The length of the CDR3 is 15 residues. CDR3 in DNA: TGTGCCTGGAGTCCAGGGTCTCGGGGAGGTCAGCCCCAGCATTTT. Protein sequence: CAWSPGSRGGQPQHF.

This clone has only one observation. This rearrangement joins TRBV5-1 to TRBJ2-7, with 10 bases lining up with TRBD1. Germline CDR1 is SGHRS and CDR2 is YFSETQ. This CDR3 region has 13 residues. Trimming took 9 bases from V and 4 from J; bases not matched to a gene: 7. The CDR3 sequence is CATRQGASYEQYF. Written as DNA, the CDR3 is TGCGCCACAAGACAGGGGGCTTCATACGAGCAGTACTTC.